The sequence of this T cell receptor beta chain was determined in a study of OX40 agonist ivuxolimab in advanced cancers. Across the whole study: Three patients, one with hepatocellular carcinoma and two with cutaneous melanoma, achieved partial responses.

Researchers took blood at baseline, on cycle 4 day 1, and on cycle 7 day 1. This clone was seen just once. What it binds is not known. One end of the junction varies from germline; a read error may be responsible. Profiled with immunoSEQ multiplex PCR; TCRdb holds only in-frame clones, not every one. Among about 75,000 clones listed, roughly 86% were seen once. The CDR3 covers 11 residues. Germline V lookup: CDR1 MGHDK, CDR2 SYGVNS. General study findings and limits: Both CD4+ and CD8+ T cell populations in blood had undergone clonal expansion by week 6 at 0.1 to 3.0 mg/kg. Still undetermined is the antigen specificity of the expanded peripheral T cells.

The clonotype originates from an adult with an advanced solid tumor such as melanoma, head and neck, liver or kidney cancer. The chain recombines TRBV25-1 with TRBJ2-5; D remains unclear. The sample consisted of CD4+ or CD8+ T cells sorted from blood, taken in a trial of the OX40 agonist ivuxolimab. The CDR3 nucleotides read TGTGCCGGCAGTGAAATAGAGACCCAGTACTTC. Its translation: CAGSEIETQYF. The variable domain in full, with the rest retrieved from reference TRBV25-1 and TRBJ2-5, is EADIYQTPRYLVIGTGKKITLECSQTMGHDKMYWYQQDPGMELHLIHYSYGVNSTEKGDLSSESTVSRIRTEHFPLTLESARPSHTSQYLCAGSEIETQYFGPGTRLLVL.